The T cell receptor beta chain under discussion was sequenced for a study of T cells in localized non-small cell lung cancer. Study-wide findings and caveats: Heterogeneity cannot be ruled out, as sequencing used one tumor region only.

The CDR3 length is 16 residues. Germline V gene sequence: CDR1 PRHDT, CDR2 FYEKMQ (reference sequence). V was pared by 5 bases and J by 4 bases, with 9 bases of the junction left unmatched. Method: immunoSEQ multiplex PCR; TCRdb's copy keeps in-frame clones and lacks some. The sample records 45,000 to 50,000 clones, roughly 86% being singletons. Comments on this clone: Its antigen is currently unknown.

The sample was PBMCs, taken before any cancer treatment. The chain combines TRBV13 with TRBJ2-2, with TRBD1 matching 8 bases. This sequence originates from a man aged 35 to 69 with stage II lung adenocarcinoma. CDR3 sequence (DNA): TGTGCCAGCAGCCCCCGGCAGGGGGCAATCACCGGGGAGCTGTTTTTT. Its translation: CASSPRQGAITGELFF.